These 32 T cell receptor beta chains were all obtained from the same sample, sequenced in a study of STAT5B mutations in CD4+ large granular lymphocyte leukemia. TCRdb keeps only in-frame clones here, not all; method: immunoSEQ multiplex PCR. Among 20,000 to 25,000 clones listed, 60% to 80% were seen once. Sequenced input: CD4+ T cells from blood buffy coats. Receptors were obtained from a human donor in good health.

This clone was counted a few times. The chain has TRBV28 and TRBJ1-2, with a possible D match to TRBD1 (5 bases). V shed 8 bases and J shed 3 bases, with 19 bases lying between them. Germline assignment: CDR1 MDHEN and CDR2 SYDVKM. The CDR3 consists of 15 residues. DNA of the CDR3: TGTGCCAGCGGCGATTGGGGCGGTTCTCACTATGGCTACACCTTC. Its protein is CASGDWGGSHYGYTF.

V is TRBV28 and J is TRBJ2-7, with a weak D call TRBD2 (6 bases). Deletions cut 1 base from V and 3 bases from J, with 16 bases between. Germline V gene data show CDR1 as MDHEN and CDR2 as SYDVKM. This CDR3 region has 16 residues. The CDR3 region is CASSLFTMGGHYEQYF. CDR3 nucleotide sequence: TGTGCCAGCAGTTTATTTACGATGGGAGGACACTACGAGCAGTACTTC.

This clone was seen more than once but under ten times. CDR3 in amino acids: CASSSRWGDSPLHF. CDR3 DNA sequence: TGCGCCAGCAGCTCCCGCTGGGGGGATTCACCCCTCCACTTT. This chain connects TRBV5-1 to TRBJ1-6, with a tentative D call TRBD1 (5 bases). Germline values: CDR1 SGHRS, CDR2 YFSETQ. Trimming took 3 bases from V and 8 from J, leaving 12 bases between them. The length of the CDR3 is 14 residues.

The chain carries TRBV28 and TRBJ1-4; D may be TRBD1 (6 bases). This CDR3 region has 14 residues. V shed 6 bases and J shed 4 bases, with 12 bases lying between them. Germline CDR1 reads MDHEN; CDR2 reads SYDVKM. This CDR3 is CASSIGGINEKLFF. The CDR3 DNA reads TGTGCCAGCAGCATAGGGGGGATTAATGAAAAACTGTTTTTT.

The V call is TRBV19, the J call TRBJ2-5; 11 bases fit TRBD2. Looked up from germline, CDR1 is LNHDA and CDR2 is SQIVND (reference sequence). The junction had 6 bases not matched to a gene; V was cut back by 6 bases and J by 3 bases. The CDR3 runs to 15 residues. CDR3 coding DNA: TGTGCCAGTAGCTTGGGACTAGCGGAGAAAGAGACCCAGTACTTC. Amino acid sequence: CASSLGLAEKETQYF.

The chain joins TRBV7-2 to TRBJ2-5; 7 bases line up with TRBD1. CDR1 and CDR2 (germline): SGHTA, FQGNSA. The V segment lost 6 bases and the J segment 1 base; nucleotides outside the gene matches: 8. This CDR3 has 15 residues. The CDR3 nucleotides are TGTGCCAGCAGTCGAAACAGGGGTCGCCAAGAGACCCAGTACTTC. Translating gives CASSRNRGRQETQYF.

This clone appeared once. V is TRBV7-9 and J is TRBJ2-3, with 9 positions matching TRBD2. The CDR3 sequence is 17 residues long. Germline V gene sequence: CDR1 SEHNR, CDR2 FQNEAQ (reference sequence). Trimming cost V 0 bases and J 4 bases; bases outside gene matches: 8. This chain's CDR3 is CASSLAYVAGAPDTQYF. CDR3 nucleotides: TGTGCCAGCAGCTTAGCTTACGTAGCGGGGGCCCCAGATACGCAGTATTTT.

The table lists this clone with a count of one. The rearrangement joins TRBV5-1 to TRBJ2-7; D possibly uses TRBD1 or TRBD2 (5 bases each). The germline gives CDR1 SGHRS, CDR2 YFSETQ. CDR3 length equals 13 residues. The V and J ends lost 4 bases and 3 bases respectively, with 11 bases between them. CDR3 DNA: TGCGCCAGCAGCCCAACGGGGCTCTACGAGCAGTACTTC. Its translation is CASSPTGLYEQYF.

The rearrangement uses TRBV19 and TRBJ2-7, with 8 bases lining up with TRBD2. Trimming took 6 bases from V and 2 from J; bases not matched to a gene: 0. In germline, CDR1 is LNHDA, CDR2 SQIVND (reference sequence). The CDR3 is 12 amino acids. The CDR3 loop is CASSGGAYEQYF. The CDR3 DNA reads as TGTGCCAGTAGCGGGGGGGCCTACGAGCAGTACTTC.

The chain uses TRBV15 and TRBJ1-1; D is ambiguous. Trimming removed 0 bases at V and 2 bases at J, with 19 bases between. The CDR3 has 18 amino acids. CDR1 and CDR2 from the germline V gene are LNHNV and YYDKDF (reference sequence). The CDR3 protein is CATSRDSRPVQPNTEAFF. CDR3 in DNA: TGTGCCACCAGCAGAGATTCTCGGCCAGTTCAGCCTAACACTGAAGCTTTCTTT.

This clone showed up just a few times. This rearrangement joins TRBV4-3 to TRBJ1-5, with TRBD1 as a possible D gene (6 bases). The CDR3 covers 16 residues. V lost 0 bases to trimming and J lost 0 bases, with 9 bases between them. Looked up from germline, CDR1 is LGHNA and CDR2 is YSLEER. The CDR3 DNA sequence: TGCGCCAGCAGCCAAGATTACAGGGTTAGCAATCAGCCCCAGCATTTT. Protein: CASSQDYRVSNQPQHF.

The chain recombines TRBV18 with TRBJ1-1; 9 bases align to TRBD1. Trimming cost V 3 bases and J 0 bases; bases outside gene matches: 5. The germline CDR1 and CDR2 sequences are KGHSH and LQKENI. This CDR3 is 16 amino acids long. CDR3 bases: TGTGCCAGCTCACCGTCGGGACAGGGTATGAACACTGAAGCTTTCTTT. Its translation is CASSPSGQGMNTEAFF.

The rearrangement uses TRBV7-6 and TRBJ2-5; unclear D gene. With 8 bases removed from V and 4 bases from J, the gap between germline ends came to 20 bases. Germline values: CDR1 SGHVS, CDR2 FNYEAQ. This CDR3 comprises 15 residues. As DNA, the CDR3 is TGTGCCAGCTCCTCCACCCAATTTTCCGGAGAGACCCAGTACTTC. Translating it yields CASSSTQFSGETQYF.

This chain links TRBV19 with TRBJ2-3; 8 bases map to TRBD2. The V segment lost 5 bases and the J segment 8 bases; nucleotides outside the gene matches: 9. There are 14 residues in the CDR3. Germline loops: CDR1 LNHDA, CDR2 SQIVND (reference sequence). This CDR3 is CASSVTGGAATQYF. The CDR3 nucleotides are TGTGCCAGTAGTGTTACCGGGGGGGCCGCTACGCAGTATTTT.

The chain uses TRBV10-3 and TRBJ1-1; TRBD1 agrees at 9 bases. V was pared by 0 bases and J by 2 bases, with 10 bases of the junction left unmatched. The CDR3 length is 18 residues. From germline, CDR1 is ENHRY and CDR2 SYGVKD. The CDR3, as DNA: TGTGCCATCAGTGAGTCGGCCAAAGGGGGACAGGGAAACACTGAAGCTTTCTTT. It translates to CAISESAKGGQGNTEAFF.

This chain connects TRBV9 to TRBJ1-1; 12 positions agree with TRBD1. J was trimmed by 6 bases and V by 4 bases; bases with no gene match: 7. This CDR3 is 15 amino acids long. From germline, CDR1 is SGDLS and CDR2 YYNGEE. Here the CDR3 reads CASSPRDRGHAEAFF. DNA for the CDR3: TGTGCCAGCAGCCCCCGGGACAGGGGGCACGCTGAAGCTTTCTTT. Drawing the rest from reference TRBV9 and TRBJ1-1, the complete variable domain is DSGVTQTPKHLITATGQRVTLRCSPRSGDLSVYWYQQSLDQGLQFLIQYYNGEERAKGNILERFSAQQFPDLHSELNLSSLELGDSALYFCASSPRDRGHAEAFFGQGTRLTVV.

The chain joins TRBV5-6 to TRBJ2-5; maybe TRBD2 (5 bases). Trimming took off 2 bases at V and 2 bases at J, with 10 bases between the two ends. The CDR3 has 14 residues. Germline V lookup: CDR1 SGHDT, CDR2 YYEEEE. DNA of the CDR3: TGTGCCAGCAGCTTAGTTCGGGGTCAAGAGACCCAGTACTTC. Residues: CASSLVRGQETQYF.

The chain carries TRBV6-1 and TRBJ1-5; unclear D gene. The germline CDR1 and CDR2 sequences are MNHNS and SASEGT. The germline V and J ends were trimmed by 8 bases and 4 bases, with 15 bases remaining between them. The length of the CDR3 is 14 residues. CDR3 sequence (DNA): TGTGCCAGCGCGAACAACGGGGAGAATCAGCCCCAGCATTTT. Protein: CASANNGENQPQHF.

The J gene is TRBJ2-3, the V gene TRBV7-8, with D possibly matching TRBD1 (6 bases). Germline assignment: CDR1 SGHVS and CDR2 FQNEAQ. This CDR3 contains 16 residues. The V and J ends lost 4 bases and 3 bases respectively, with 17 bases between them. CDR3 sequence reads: CASSSKQGFRTDTQYF. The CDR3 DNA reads TGTGCCAGCAGCTCTAAACAGGGTTTTAGGACAGATACGCAGTATTTT.

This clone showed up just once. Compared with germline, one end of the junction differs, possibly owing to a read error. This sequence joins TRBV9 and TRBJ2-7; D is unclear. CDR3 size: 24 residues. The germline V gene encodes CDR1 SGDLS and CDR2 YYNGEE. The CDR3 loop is CASTVKKEAKESRVHEITVCEQYF. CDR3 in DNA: TGTGCCAGCACCGTAAAAAAAGAAGCAAAGGAATCTCGGGTTCATGAAATAACCGTCTGCGAGCAGTACTTC. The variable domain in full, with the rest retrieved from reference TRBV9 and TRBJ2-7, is DSGVTQTPKHLITATGQRVTLRCSPRSGDLSVYWYQQSLDQGLQFLIQYYNGEERAKGNILERFSAQQFPDLHSELNLSSLELGDSALYFCASTVKKEAKESRVHEITVCEQYFGPGTRLTVT.

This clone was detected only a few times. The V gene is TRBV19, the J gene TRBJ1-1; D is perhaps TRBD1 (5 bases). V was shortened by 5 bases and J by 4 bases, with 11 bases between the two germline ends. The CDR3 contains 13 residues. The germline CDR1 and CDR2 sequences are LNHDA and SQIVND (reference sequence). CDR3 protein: CASSLARGTEAFF. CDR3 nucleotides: TGTGCCAGTAGTCTAGCTAGGGGCACTGAAGCTTTCTTT. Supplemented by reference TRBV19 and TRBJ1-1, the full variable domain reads DGGITQSPKYLFRKEGQNVTLSCEQNLNHDAMYWYRQDPGQGLRLIYYSQIVNDFQKGDIAEGYSVSREKKESFPLTVTSAQKNPTAFYLCASSLARGTEAFFGQGTRLTVV.

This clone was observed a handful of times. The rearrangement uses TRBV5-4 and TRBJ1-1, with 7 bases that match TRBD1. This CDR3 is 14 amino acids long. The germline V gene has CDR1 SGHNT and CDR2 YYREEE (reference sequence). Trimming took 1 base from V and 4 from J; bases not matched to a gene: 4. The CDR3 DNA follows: TGTGCCAGCAGCTTGATACAGGGGATCACTGAAGCTTTCTTT. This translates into CASSLIQGITEAFF. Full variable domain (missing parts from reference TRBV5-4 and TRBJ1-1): ETGVTQSPTHLIKTRGQQVTLRCSSQSGHNTVSWYQQALGQGPQFIFQYYREEENGRGNFPPRFSGLQFPNYSSELNVNALELDDSALYLCASSLIQGITEAFFGQGTRLTVV.

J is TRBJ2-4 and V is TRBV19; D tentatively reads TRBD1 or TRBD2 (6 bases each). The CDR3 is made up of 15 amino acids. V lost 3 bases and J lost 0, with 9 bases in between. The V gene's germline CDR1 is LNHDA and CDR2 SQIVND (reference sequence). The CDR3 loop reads CASSIPGAAKNIQYF. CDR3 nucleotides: TGTGCCAGTAGTATTCCGGGGGCAGCCAAAAACATTCAGTACTTC.

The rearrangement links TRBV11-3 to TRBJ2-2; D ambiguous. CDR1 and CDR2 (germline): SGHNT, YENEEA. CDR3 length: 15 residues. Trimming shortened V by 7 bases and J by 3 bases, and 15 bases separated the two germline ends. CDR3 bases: TGTGCCAGCAAGGGCAGGCGTGCCGACACCGGGGAGCTGTTTTTT. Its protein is CASKGRRADTGELFF.

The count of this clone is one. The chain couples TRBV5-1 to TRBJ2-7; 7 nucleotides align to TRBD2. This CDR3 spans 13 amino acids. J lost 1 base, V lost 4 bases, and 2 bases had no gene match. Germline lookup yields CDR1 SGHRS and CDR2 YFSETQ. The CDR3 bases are TGCGCCAGCAGCAGCGGGGTTTCCTACGAGCAGTACTTC. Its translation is CASSSGVSYEQYF. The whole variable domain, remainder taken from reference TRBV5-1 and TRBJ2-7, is KAGVTQTPRYLIKTRGQQVTLSCSPISGHRSVSWYQQTPGQGLQFLFEYFSETQRNKGNFPGRFSGRQFSNSRSEMNVSTLELGDSALYLCASSSGVSYEQYFGPGTRLTVT.

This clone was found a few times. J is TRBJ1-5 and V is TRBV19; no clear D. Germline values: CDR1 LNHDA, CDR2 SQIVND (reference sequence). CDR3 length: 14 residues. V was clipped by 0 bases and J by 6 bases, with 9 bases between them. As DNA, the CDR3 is TGTGCCAGTAGTATAGATCTATTCGGTCAGCCCCAGCATTTT. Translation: CASSIDLFGQPQHF.

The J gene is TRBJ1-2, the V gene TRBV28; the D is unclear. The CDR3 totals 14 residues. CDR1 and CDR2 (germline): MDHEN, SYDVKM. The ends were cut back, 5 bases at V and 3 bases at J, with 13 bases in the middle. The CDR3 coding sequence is TGTGCCAGCAGTACCGCAGGAGTGTACTATGGCTACACCTTC. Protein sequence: CASSTAGVYYGYTF.

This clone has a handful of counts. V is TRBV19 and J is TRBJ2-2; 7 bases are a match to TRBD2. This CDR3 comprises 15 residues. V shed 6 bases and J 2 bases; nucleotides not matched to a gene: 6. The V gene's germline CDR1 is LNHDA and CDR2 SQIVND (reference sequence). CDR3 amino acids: CASRGGAANTGELFF. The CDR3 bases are TGTGCCAGTAGGGGAGGGGCAGCAAACACCGGGGAGCTGTTTTTT.

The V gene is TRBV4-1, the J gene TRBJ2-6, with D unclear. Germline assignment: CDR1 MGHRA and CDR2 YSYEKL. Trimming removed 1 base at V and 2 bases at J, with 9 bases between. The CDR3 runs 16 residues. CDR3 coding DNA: TGCGCCAGCAGCCAAGTAGTGGCGGCTGGGGCCAACGTCCTGACTTTC. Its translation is CASSQVVAAGANVLTF.

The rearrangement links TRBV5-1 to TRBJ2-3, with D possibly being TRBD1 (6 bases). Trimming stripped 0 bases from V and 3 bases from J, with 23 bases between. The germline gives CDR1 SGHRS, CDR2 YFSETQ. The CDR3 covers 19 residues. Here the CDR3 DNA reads TGCGCCAGCAGCTTGGGGGTTCCCAGGGGAGCCGGTTGGACAGATACGCAGTATTTT. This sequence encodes CASSLGVPRGAGWTDTQYF.

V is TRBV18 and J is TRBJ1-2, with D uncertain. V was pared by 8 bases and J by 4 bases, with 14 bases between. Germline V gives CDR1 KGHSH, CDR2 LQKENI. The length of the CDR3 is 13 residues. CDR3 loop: CASHREGAYGYTF. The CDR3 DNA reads TGTGCCAGCCACCGGGAGGGCGCCTATGGCTACACCTTC.

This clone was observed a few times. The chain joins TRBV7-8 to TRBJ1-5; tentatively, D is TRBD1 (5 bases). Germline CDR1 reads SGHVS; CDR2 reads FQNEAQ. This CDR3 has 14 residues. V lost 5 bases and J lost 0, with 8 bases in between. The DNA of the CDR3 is TGTGCCAGCAGCCAAGGGGTTAGCAATCAGCCCCAGCATTTT. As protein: CASSQGVSNQPQHF. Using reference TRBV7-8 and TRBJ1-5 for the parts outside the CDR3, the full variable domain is GAGVSQSPRYKVAKRGQDVALRCDPISGHVSLFWYQQALGQGPEFLTYFQNEAQLDKSGLPSDRFFAERPEGSVSTLKIQRTQQEDSAVYLCASSQGVSNQPQHFGDGTRLSIL.